The present T cell receptor beta chain was sequenced within a study of regulatory T cells in long-lasting Graves disease. Assembly of TCR beta libraries relied on iRepertoire HTBI primers together with Arm-PCR of CDR3 regions. One entry per CDR3 protein, called by TCRdb with MiXCR from the multiplex PCR reads. The profile shows about 330,000 distinct CDR3 sequences, roughly 16% of them singletons. Only a few counts were recorded for this clonotype. Stated time point: newly diagnosed GD, antithyroid drugs for less than 3 months. Scientists built the TCR library using RNA that was extracted from PBMCs. The CDR3 contains 14 residues. Trimming cost V 6 bases and J 8 bases, with 19 bases left between them. These data were likewise used in another study, on T cells in Graves' hyperthyroidism and ophthalmopathy.

The material sequenced was peripheral blood mononuclear cells (PBMCs), taken at new diagnosis, from a patient treated with antithyroid drugs. The origin of this receptor is a woman aged 18-30 years with Graves disease. The chain is built from TRBV12-3 or TRBV12-4 and TRBJ1-1; D call uncertain. CDR3 residues: CASSHPPVLMEAFF. CDR3 nucleotide sequence: TGTGCCAGCAGCCACCCCCCAGTCCTTATGGAAGCTTTCTTT.